Shown below are 23 T cell receptor beta chains from a single sample sequenced in a study of blood T cell repertoires in COVID-19. TCRdb's copy holds only in-frame clones and misses some; the assay was immunoSEQ multiplex PCR. The data contain 210,000 or so clones, approximately 80% of them singletons. Sequencing was done on a sample of peripheral blood. These receptors were obtained from a woman over 75 with COVID-19, enrolled during active disease.

The rearrangement links TRBV11-2 to TRBJ2-7; D is unresolved. The germline V gene has CDR1 SGHAT and CDR2 FQNNGV. The germline V and J ends were trimmed by 3 bases and 2 bases, with 2 bases remaining between them. This CDR3 is built from 11 residues. The CDR3: CASSFTYEQYF. CDR3 nucleotide sequence: TGTGCCAGCAGCTTTACCTACGAGCAGTACTTC.

This clone came up a few times. V is TRBV18 and J is TRBJ1-1; TRBD1 agrees at 9 bases. Germline loops: CDR1 KGHSH, CDR2 LQKENI. Unmatched junction bases numbered 9, after V lost 6 bases and J lost 4 bases. The CDR3 extends over 15 amino acids. CDR3 DNA sequence: TGTGCCAGCTCCCTCCGACAGGGGGAAGGCACTGAAGCTTTCTTT. Translated, it gives CASSLRQGEGTEAFF. Filled out from reference TRBV18 and TRBJ1-1, the complete variable domain reads NAGVMQNPRHLVRRRGQEARLRCSPMKGHSHVYWYRQLPEEGLKFMVYLQKENIIDESGMPKERFSAEFPKEGPSILRIQQVVRGDSAAYFCASSLRQGEGTEAFFGQGTRLTVV.

This sequence joins TRBV6-5 and TRBJ1-2; D may be TRBD1 (5 bases). Deletions cut 6 bases from V and 3 bases from J, with 11 bases between. The germline gives CDR1 MNHEY, CDR2 SVGAGI. The length of the CDR3 is 13 residues. The DNA for the CDR3 is TGTGCCAGCAGATCCAGGGTGGACTATGGCTACACCTTC. Translation gives CASRSRVDYGYTF.

This clone came up once. The genes are TRBV6-7 and TRBJ1-4; D is perhaps TRBD1 (6 bases). TRBV6-7 carries the ORF label, with uncertain function. Trimming left V 4 bases short and J 6 bases short, with 12 bases between. There are 14 residues in the CDR3. The CDR3 region is CASSWAGAHEKLFF. For the CDR3, the DNA is TGTGCCAGCAGTTGGGCAGGGGCGCATGAAAAACTGTTTTTT.

This clone was seen a few times. V gene TRBV24-1 combines with J gene TRBJ2-7; TRBD2 might be the D (6 bases). This CDR3 is built from 15 residues. Germline CDR1 and CDR2: KGHDR and SFDVKD. V lost 7 bases, J lost 3 bases, and 18 bases lay in between. The CDR3 DNA is TGTGCCACCAGCCAGACGGGGGTCGGAGTCTACGAGCAGTACTTC. It is translated as CATSQTGVGVYEQYF.

V and J are TRBV3-1 (or the pseudogene TRBV3-2) and TRBJ2-5; perhaps TRBD2 as D (5 bases). V was trimmed by 3 bases and J by 5 bases, leaving 7 bases between them. The CDR3 extends over 12 amino acids. The germline gives CDR1 LGHDT, CDR2 YNNKEL (reference sequence). CDR3 DNA: TGTGCCAGCAGCCAGCGGGCGGAGACCCAGTACTTC. This sequence encodes CASSQRAETQYF.

The J gene is TRBJ1-2, the V gene TRBV12-3 or TRBV12-4, with D possibly being TRBD1 (6 bases). Trimming took 6 bases from V and 4 from J, leaving 12 bases between them. This CDR3 spans 13 amino acids. As DNA, the CDR3 is TGTGCCAGCAGATCAACGGACAGCTATGGCTACACCTTC. This gives the protein CASRSTDSYGYTF.

The chain recombines TRBV5-1 with TRBJ2-5; TRBD2 aligns across 12 bases. V shed 1 base and J 4 bases; nucleotides not matched to a gene: 2. CDR1 is SGHRS, CDR2 YFSETQ, per germline. The CDR3 is 15 amino acids. Here the CDR3 reads CASSLSGLAGETQYF. As DNA, the CDR3 is TGCGCCAGCAGCTTGTCGGGACTAGCGGGAGAGACCCAGTACTTC.

The V and J genes are TRBV3-1 (or the pseudogene TRBV3-2) and TRBJ1-4, with D possibly matching TRBD1 (5 bases). The germline gives CDR1 LGHDT, CDR2 YNNKEL (reference sequence). The CDR3 extends over 16 amino acids. Trimming stripped 3 bases from V and 8 bases from J, with 19 bases between. CDR3 sequence: CASSQGGGGFQEKLFF. The CDR3 DNA sequence: TGTGCCAGCAGCCAGGGGGGTGGGGGTTTCCAAGAAAAACTGTTTTTT.

This chain uses TRBV6-5 with TRBJ2-1, with D maybe TRBD1 (5 bases). V was cut by 0 bases and J by 2 bases, with 11 bases left in between. The CDR3 length is 16 residues. Germline values: CDR1 MNHEY, CDR2 SVGAGI. Here the CDR3 DNA reads TGTGCCAGCAGTTACTCGCCCAGGGCGGCCTACAATGAGCAGTTCTTC. Protein sequence: CASSYSPRAAYNEQFF.

The V call is TRBV15, the J call TRBJ2-1; the match to TRBD1 covers 11 bases. CDR3 length: 15 residues. In germline, CDR1 is LNHNV, CDR2 YYDKDF (reference sequence). V shed 6 bases, J shed 6 bases, and the junction held 7 bases outside the gene matches. This CDR3 reads CATRGSGTGGNEQFF. The CDR3 coding sequence is TGTGCCACCAGGGGATCCGGGACAGGGGGCAATGAGCAGTTCTTC.

The chain is built from TRBV10-2 and TRBJ1-5, with unresolved D. V was cut by 0 bases and J by 2 bases, with 5 bases left in between. The CDR3 has 14 amino acids. CDR1 and CDR2 (germline): WSHSY, SAAADI. Written as DNA, the CDR3 is TGCGCCAGCAGTGAGTCGGGAGGCAATCAGCCCCAGCATTTT. Amino acid sequence: CASSESGGNQPQHF.

The table lists this clone with a few counts. The rearrangement joins TRBV15 to TRBJ2-7; TRBD1 matches at 8 bases. V trimming: 0 bases; J trimming: 5 bases; junction bases outside the gene matches: 6. The CDR3 is made up of 15 amino acids. CDR1 is LNHNV and CDR2 is YYDKDF in the germline V gene (reference sequence). DNA for the CDR3: TGTGCCACCAGCAGAGATTGGGGACAGGTCCACGAGCAGTACTTC. Translated, it gives CATSRDWGQVHEQYF.

This clone appeared a single time. This rearrangement joins TRBV5-1 to TRBJ1-3; D unresolved. The V gene's germline CDR1 is SGHRS and CDR2 YFSETQ. V was pared by 4 bases and J by 0 bases, with 5 bases between. The CDR3 runs to 13 residues. CDR3 bases: TGCGCCAGCAGCGAGGGCTCTGGAAACACCATATATTTT. Its protein product is CASSEGSGNTIYF.

This sequence joins TRBV29-1 and TRBJ2-3; TRBD2 aligns across 9 bases. V shed 4 bases and J 5 bases; nucleotides not matched to a gene: 10. CDR3 length: 15 residues. Germline lookup yields CDR1 SQVTM and CDR2 ANQGSEA. CDR3 loop: CSVVLAGGRGDTQYF. The DNA for the CDR3 is TGCAGCGTTGTATTGGCGGGGGGGCGGGGAGATACGCAGTATTTT.

The chain recombines TRBV5-8 with TRBJ2-7, with D perhaps TRBD1 (5 bases). The V end was cut by 2 bases, the J end by 2 bases, with 14 bases between. Germline V gene data show CDR1 as SGHTS and CDR2 as YDEGEE. The CDR3 covers 15 residues. Written as DNA, the CDR3 is TGTGCCAGCAGCTTTTGGGGCGCTTCCACCTACGAGCAGTACTTC. Protein sequence: CASSFWGASTYEQYF.

V gene TRBV5-3 combines with J gene TRBJ2-7; the match to TRBD2 covers 7 bases. TRBV5-3 is assigned to the ORF class and has an uncertain function. V was clipped by 4 bases and J by 3 bases; unmatched bases: 16. This CDR3 is built from 17 residues. CDR3 bases: TGTGCCAGAAGCCTAGGTGCGGGGGATTGGCTCCTCTACGAGCAGTACTTC. It yields the protein CARSLGAGDWLLYEQYF.

The CDR3: CSASAGGSGNTIYF. CDR3 in DNA: TGCAGTGCTAGTGCAGGGGGGTCTGGAAACACCATATATTTT. This chain links TRBV20-1 with TRBJ1-3; 7 bases map to TRBD1. CDR1 is DFQATT, CDR2 SNEGSKA, per germline (reference sequence). With V trimmed by 3 bases and J by 1 base, 3 bases remained unmatched. The CDR3 length is 14 residues.

The CDR3 here is CATSSRTARNEQFF. Written as DNA, the CDR3 is TGTGCCACCAGCAGTCGGACAGCCAGAAATGAGCAGTTCTTC. The chain links TRBV15 to TRBJ2-1, with D maybe TRBD1 (6 bases). Germline assignment: CDR1 LNHNV and CDR2 YYDKDF (reference sequence). The CDR3 is 14 amino acids. V lost 3 bases and J 7 bases, leaving 13 bases between the germline ends.

The V and J genes are TRBV29-1 and TRBJ1-2; no reliable D call. This CDR3 region has 13 residues. Germline loops: CDR1 SQVTM, CDR2 ANQGSEA. Trimming cost V 4 bases and J 7 bases, with 16 bases left between them. The CDR3 sequence: CSVGGVLGFGYTF. CDR3 nucleotides: TGCAGCGTTGGCGGAGTTTTGGGTTTTGGCTACACCTTC.

The chain couples TRBV5-1 to TRBJ1-6, with TRBD1 as a possible D gene (5 bases). Germline CDR1 reads SGHRS; CDR2 reads YFSETQ. The CDR3 totals 16 residues. V was pared by 0 bases and J by 4 bases, with 11 bases between. The CDR3 sequence: CASSLVGLGYNSPLHF. Written as DNA, the CDR3 is TGCGCCAGCAGCTTGGTGGGGCTGGGATATAATTCACCCCTCCACTTT.

Remarks on this clone: The junction departs from germline at one end; a sequencing error may be responsible. The V and J genes are TRBV12-3 or TRBV12-4 and TRBJ2-2; D is perhaps TRBD2 (5 bases). The CDR3 consists of 12 residues. CDR3 residues: CASSLAAGELFF. CDR3 nucleotides: TGTGCCAGCAGTCTAGCAGCTGGGGAGCTGTTTTTT.

The rearrangement links TRBV6-1 to TRBJ1-1; D is unclear. The V end lost 7 bases, the J end lost 6 bases, and 15 bases lay between the germline ends. The CDR3 is 13 residues long. Germline assignment: CDR1 MNHNS and CDR2 SASEGT. CDR3 loop: CASIPLDRAEAFF. The CDR3 nucleotides read TGTGCCAGCATTCCCCTCGACCGGGCTGAAGCTTTCTTT.